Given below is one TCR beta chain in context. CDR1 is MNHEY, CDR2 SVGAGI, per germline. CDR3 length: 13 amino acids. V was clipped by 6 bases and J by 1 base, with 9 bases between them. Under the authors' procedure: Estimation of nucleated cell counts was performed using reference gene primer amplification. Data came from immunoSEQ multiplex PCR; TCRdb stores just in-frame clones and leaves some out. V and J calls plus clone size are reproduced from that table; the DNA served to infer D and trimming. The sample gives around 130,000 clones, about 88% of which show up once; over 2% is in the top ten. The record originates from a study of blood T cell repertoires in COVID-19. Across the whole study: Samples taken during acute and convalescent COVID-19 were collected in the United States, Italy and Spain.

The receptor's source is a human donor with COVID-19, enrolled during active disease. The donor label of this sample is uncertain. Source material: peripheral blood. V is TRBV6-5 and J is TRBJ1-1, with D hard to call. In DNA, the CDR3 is TGTGCCAGCAGCAAGAGAGAGAACACTGAAGCTTTCTTT. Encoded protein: CASSKRENTEAFF.